The sequence of this T cell receptor (beta chain) was determined in a study of technical replicates of blood from several donors. This CDR3 is 13 amino acids long. Trimming removed 2 bases from V and 4 bases from J, with 6 bases in between. From germline, CDR1 is SGHTA and CDR2 FQGTGA. The repertoire was sequenced with immunoSEQ multiplex PCR; TCRdb's copy has only in-frame clones and lacks some. The sample consists of about 66,000 clones, around 87% of them appearing once. This chain connects TRBV7-3 to TRBJ1-5; D not resolved. The sequenced material came from PBMCs. This receptor was obtained from a human donor in good health. Some clones in this sample may be carry-over from other donors' samples. The CDR3 sequence: CASSLSVNQPQHF. The CDR3 DNA reads as TGTGCCAGCAGCTTATCCGTGAATCAGCCCCAGCATTTT.